This T cell receptor beta chain was identified during a study of T cells in Graves' hyperthyroidism and ophthalmopathy. CDR3 length: 17 residues. Trimming cost V 7 bases and J 0 bases; bases outside gene matches: 12. Germline V gene data show CDR1 as MDHEN and CDR2 as SYDVKM. RNA transcripts were the template for amplifying TCR beta CDR3 regions. A set of HTBI primers served as the primers for a first-round RT-PCR of the TCR CDR3. TCRdb reprocessed the multiplex PCR reads via MiXCR and lists one record per CDR3 protein. This sample has about 290,000 distinct CDR3 sequences; 13% to 15% occur once, and the top ten carry over 25%.

The clonotype originates from a woman aged 50 to 60 with Graves' hyperthyroidism that later progressed to Graves' ophthalmopathy. The source material was blood. The rearrangement joins TRBV28 to TRBJ2-7; 10 positions match TRBD1. DNA for the CDR3: TGTGCCAGCATTCCGAACCAGGGACAGGGGAGCTCCTACGAGCAGTACTTC. Protein product: CASIPNQGQGSSYEQYF.